This T cell receptor beta chain was observed in a study of blood T cell repertoires in COVID-19. Whole-study context: Donors in the United States, Italy and Spain gave samples during acute or convalescent COVID-19.

The CDR3 extends over 16 amino acids. Germline V gene sequence: CDR1 LGHDT, CDR2 YNNKEL (reference sequence). The trim removed 3 bases at V and 4 bases at J, leaving 8 bases unmatched. The data were produced by immunoSEQ multiplex PCR, yet TCRdb's version contains in-frame clones alone and is incomplete. Seen here are 130,000 or so clones, roughly 80% observed once, and the top ten hold approximately 25%. The sequence came from a human donor in a cohort sampled during active COVID-19. The rearrangement uses TRBV3-1 (or the pseudogene TRBV3-2) and TRBJ2-3, with 9 nucleotides matching TRBD2. Sequenced: peripheral blood. DNA for the CDR3: TGTGCCAGCAGCCACATAAGAGCGGGAGGCGCAGATACGCAGTATTTT. This sequence encodes CASSHIRAGGADTQYF.